This entry concerns a single T cell receptor (beta chain). What antigen it recognizes has not been identified. No base quality information exists; no much larger clone differs at one position. TCRbeta CDR3 regions were sequenced with the immunoSEQ Assay. After extraction, genomic DNA underwent amplification by bias-controlled multiplex PCR, followed by high-throughput sequencing. For the original study's pipeline: Collapsing and filtering of sequences were performed to quantify the absolute abundance of each unique TCRbeta CDR3 region. T cell fraction was estimated by normalizing TCRbeta template counts to usable DNA, which was measured by amplifying reference genes present in all nucleated cells. Repertoire TCRs were annotated as SARS-CoV-2-specific by exact matching of V gene, CDR3 amino acid sequence and J gene to a known reactive TCR set. The reference SARS-CoV-2 TCR set came from MIRA and was filtered for enrichment in COVID-19-positive ImmuneCODE repertoires, removing public or cross-reactive TCRs. Drawing on the MIRA antigens, annotated TCRs were analysed further at the level of specific ORF or position within ORF. Depth was the summed frequency of annotated unique rearrangements, while breadth was defined as annotated unique rearrangements over total unique productive rearrangements. Two-sided Wilcoxon rank-sum tests were used to compare TCR breadth between groups. Held by TCRdb, this immuneACCESS table contains in-frame sequences only and omits some clones. Under half of the omission traces to an unresolved V gene where checked; the cause of the rest is unknown. V and J calls and clone size come straight from that table; D and trimming were deduced from the DNA. The sample profile shows 350,000 to 500,000 clones; more than 80% of them were found once. The leading ten clones occupy 12% of the sample.

This sample is drawn from a study of Ad26.COV2.S vaccination and SARS-CoV-2 variants (dated by TCRdb to the early 2020s). In the study overall: Donors in the vaccine arm were drawn from COV1001, a phase I-IIa trial of Ad26.COV2.S in healthy adults that was multicentre, randomized, double-blind and placebo-controlled. Dosing of Ad26.COV2.S was intramuscular, at either 5x10^10 or 1x10^11 viral particles, delivered as one shot or as two shots spaced 56 days apart. TCRbeta repertoire sequencing was used to assess the specificity and breadth of SARS-CoV-2-reactive T cell receptors after Ad26.COV2.S vaccination. The TCR-sequenced set comprised approximately 30 samples: some 20 Ad26.COV2.S vaccine recipients, 5 placebo recipients and 8 SARS-CoV-2 convalescent individuals. Trial participants were randomized into five groups of five: low-dose or high-dose Ad26.COV2.S given once or twice, or placebo on both occasions. Investigators remained blinded to trial group allocation during experiments and outcome assessment. The full study reports these points: Non-spike TCR breadth was comparable between vaccine and placebo recipients, consistent with the vaccine containing only spike. It was noted by the authors that total T cell responses may have been underestimated by the TCR breadth and depth analyses. Comparing responses between vaccine doses or regimens was not something the study was powered to do. Substantial breadth of spike-specific CD8+ and CD4+ T cell responses was reported after vaccination. Compared with placebo recipients, Ad26.COV2.S recipients showed higher spike-specific TCR breadth (P = 0.0014).

The sample's treatment or condition label is to be understood as: around 19 received Ad26.COV2.S at low or high dose, single or two shots; five or six received placebo; per-sample allocation not given. Repertoires of vaccine and placebo recipients were sequenced from samples collected on day 63 after the first injection. Between 29 July and 7 August 2020, Cohort 1b enrolled some 25 adults aged 18-55 years at one site in Boston, USA. Ad26.COV2.S was a replication-incompetent adenovirus type 26 vector expressing a prefusion-stabilized SARS-CoV-2 spike protein from the original Wuhan strain. The CDR3 sequence holds 14 residues, the cysteine and phenylalanine included. The only DNA kept is the CDR3, 42 bases in frame from the first base. The germline V gene gives CDR1 as MDHEN and CDR2 as SYDVKM. V sheds 3 bases and J sheds 3 bases, leaving 9 bases between their ends.

The specimen was peripheral blood, collected in a trial of Ad26.COV2.S vaccine versus placebo. The sequence was collected from a person aged 18-65 years who received the Ad26.COV2.S COVID-19 vaccine or a placebo. Recombination connected TRBV28 to TRBJ2-1; no D gene can be assigned with confidence. The CDR3 reads as follows: CASSLAQHYNEQFF. The bases are TGTGCCAGCAGTTTGGCACAGCACTACAATGAGCAGTTCTTC. Extended through the reference TRBV28 and TRBJ2-1 proteins, this CDR3 yields the full variable domain: DVKVTQSSRYLVKRTGEKVFLECVQDMDHENMFWYRQDPGLGLRLIYFSYDVKMKEKGDIPEGYSVSREKKERFSLILESASTNQTSMYLCASSLAQHYNEQFFGPGTRLTVL.